This is a list of T cell receptor beta chains from one sample in a study of blood T cells in healthy people across ages. TCRdb reprocessed the 5' RACE reads with MiXCR, giving one entry per CDR3 protein. Of about 680,000 distinct CDR3 sequences in the sample, 49% are singletons; the top ten hold approximately 32%. The sequencing input was blood. The receptors shown here come from a woman aged 55-69 years in good health. Each CDR3 is given with its conserved first and last residue. The D gene is left open where the match is weak. Clone size, where shown, is once, few, many, or a class for clones that have expanded.

TGTGCCAGCAGCTTAGTCCAGGGGAGGGAAAGACTGTTTTTT | CASSLVQGRERLFF | TRBJ1-4 | TRBV7-9 | - | -
TGTGCCAGCAGCTCTACAGCACTAGCCAAAAACATTCAGTACTTC | CASSSTALAKNIQYF | TRBJ2-4 | TRBV28 | - | -
TGTGCCAGCAGCCTAGAGGTCATTCCCTACGAGCAGTACTTC | CASSLEVIPYEQYF | TRBJ2-7 | TRBV7-9 | few | -
TGCGGCGTGGTCCGGGACAATGAAAAACTGTTTTTT | CGVVRDNEKLFF | TRBJ1-4 | TRBV29-1 | - | -
TGCAGCGTTTCGAACTACAATGAGCAGTTCTTC | CSVSNYNEQFF | TRBJ2-1 | TRBV29-1 | - | -
TGTGCCACCAGACCCCGGACAGGGGGTGCCTACGAGCAGTACTTC | CATRPRTGGAYEQYF | TRBJ2-7 | TRBV15 | - | TRBD1
TGTGCCAGCAGCTTAGGGAGACTAGGATTCCAAGATACGCAGTATTTT | CASSLGRLGFQDTQYF | TRBJ2-3 | TRBV7-2 | - | -
TGTGCCAGCAGCTTAGTTGCAAAAGATACGCAGTATTTT | CASSLVAKDTQYF | TRBJ2-3 | TRBV11-1 | - | -
TGTGCCAGCAGCTTATGGCGACTAGCGGGAGACCGGGTAAACACCGGGGAGCTGTTTTTT | CASSLWRLAGDRVNTGELFF | TRBJ2-2 | TRBV7-8 | - | TRBD2
TGTGCCAGCAGCTCCCCGGGACTAGCGGGGCCCCAGTACTTC | CASSSPGLAGPQYF | TRBJ2-5 | TRBV7-2 | - | TRBD2
TGTGCCAGCAGCTTATCCGGACAGGGAGCGCAGTTCTTC | CASSLSGQGAQFF | TRBJ2-1 | TRBV7-2 | few | TRBD1
TGTGCCAGCATCCCGTGGACAGGGGGTCGTGGGACAGATACGCAGTATTTT | CASIPWTGGRGTDTQYF | TRBJ2-3 | TRBV7-9 | many | TRBD1
TGCAGCGTTCAACAGGGAGACTATGGCTACACCTTC | CSVQQGDYGYTF | TRBJ1-2 | TRBV29-1 | few | -
TGCAGTGCTAGCGGGGACTACAATGAGCAGTTCTTC | CSASGDYNEQFF | TRBJ2-1 | TRBV20-1 | few | -
TGTGCCAGCAGCTCGGACAGGGAGGGGGGAAATCAGCCCCAGCATTTT | CASSSDREGGNQPQHF | TRBJ1-5 | TRBV5-5 | - | TRBD1
TGTGCCAGCAGTCAAGAAGGGACTAGCGGCTACGAGCAGTACTTC | CASSQEGTSGYEQYF | TRBJ2-7 | TRBV7-9 | - | TRBD2
TGCAGCGTTGAAGATACTGGCAGCTATGGCTACACCTTC | CSVEDTGSYGYTF | TRBJ1-2 | TRBV29-1 | - | -
TGTGCCACCACTCTACTAGCGGGACCCTACGAGCAGTACTTC | CATTLLAGPYEQYF | TRBJ2-7 | TRBV10-3 | few | TRBD2
TGTGCCAGCAGCCTCTCCGGGACAGGGTTCCCTGGGGCCAACGTCCTGACTTTC | CASSLSGTGFPGANVLTF | TRBJ2-6 | TRBV9 | few | TRBD1
TGTGCCAGCAGGCGGACAGGACCTGGAAACACCATATATTTT | CASRRTGPGNTIYF | TRBJ1-3 | TRBV2 | - | TRBD1
TGTGCCAGCAGCTTTCGGGCGGCCGTTAGCGGGGGGACCCACAATGAGCAGTTCTTC | CASSFRAAVSGGTHNEQFF | TRBJ2-1 | TRBV11-2 | - | TRBD2
TGCAGTGCTAACCCGGGACTGGGAGGGGAGCAGTACTTC | CSANPGLGGEQYF | TRBJ2-7 | TRBV20-1 | few | TRBD2
TGTGCCAGCAGCCTCCGGGTAGCGGGAGGGCCGAGTGAGCAGTACTTC | CASSLRVAGGPSEQYF | TRBJ2-7 | TRBV7-2 | - | TRBD2
TGTGCCAGCAGCGTAGGGCCACTAGCGGGAGGGCCGCACAATGAGCAGTTCTTC | CASSVGPLAGGPHNEQFF | TRBJ2-1 | TRBV9 | - | TRBD2
TGTGCCAGCAGGACCAAGCCAGGGGGCGAAGAAAAACTGTTTTTT | CASRTKPGGEEKLFF | TRBJ1-4 | TRBV6-6 | - | TRBD1
TGTGCCAGCAGCACTCGCATAGGGGGAGACGAGCAGTACTTC | CASSTRIGGDEQYF | TRBJ2-7 | TRBV7-2 | - | -
TGCGCCAGCAGCCACTCCGGGACTACGGGGGATACGCAGTATTTT | CASSHSGTTGDTQYF | TRBJ2-3 | TRBV5-1 | once | TRBD2
TGCAGTGCTAGACCCGGGACAGTCTACGAGCAGTACTTC | CSARPGTVYEQYF | TRBJ2-7 | TRBV20-1 | - | TRBD1
TGTGCCAGCACCGCGTCCCGGGAAGCTTTCTTT | CASTASREAFF | TRBJ1-1 | TRBV12-3/TRBV12-4 | - | -
TGTGCCACCAGCACAAGTCCAACTAGCGGCGCGGATGAGCAGTTCTTC | CATSTSPTSGADEQFF | TRBJ2-1 | TRBV15 | - | TRBD2
TGTGCCAGCAGCTTAGGGGAGGAATCGGGAAAGCAGTTCTTC | CASSLGEESGKQFF | TRBJ2-1 | TRBV7-2 | few | -
TGTGCCAGCAGCAAGGGACAGGGGAAGTACAATGAGCAGTTCTTC | CASSKGQGKYNEQFF | TRBJ2-1 | TRBV21-1 | once | -
TGCAGCGGGAGGGTTTCTAGCACAGATACGCAGTATTTT | CSGRVSSTDTQYF | TRBJ2-3 | TRBV29-1 | once | -
TGTGCCAGCTCACCTGGCGGTAGCGTGGATACGCAGTATTTT | CASSPGGSVDTQYF | TRBJ2-3 | TRBV18 | few | -
TGTGCCAGCAGCACAGGTCCCCTCTACGAGCAGTACTTC | CASSTGPLYEQYF | TRBJ2-7 | TRBV28 | few | -
TGTGCCAGCAGCGACGGGGGGTTGGATACGCAGTATTTT | CASSDGGLDTQYF | TRBJ2-3 | TRBV7-2 | many | TRBD2
TGTGCCAGCAGTGGGGAGATCGGCACAGATACGCAGTATTTT | CASSGEIGTDTQYF | TRBJ2-3 | TRBV2 | few | -
TGTGCCAGCAGCTTAACAGGGAATGACTATGGCTACACCTTC | CASSLTGNDYGYTF | TRBJ1-2 | TRBV7-3 | few | -
TGTGCCAGCAGGGGGGCACGAGCAACTGAGCAGTTCTTC | CASRGARATEQFF | TRBJ2-1 | TRBV6-5 | few | -
TGTGCCAGCAGCCGGGGGCCGGGAACCTACGAGCAGTACTTC | CASSRGPGTYEQYF | TRBJ2-7 | TRBV7-2 | few | -
TGTGCCAGCAGCCAACCTGGAGGTGAGCAGTACTTC | CASSQPGGEQYF | TRBJ2-4 | TRBV7-2 | - | -
TGTGCCAGCAGCTTAGTTCGGCTCTCTGGGGCCAACGTCCTGACTTTC | CASSLVRLSGANVLTF | TRBJ2-6 | TRBV7-9 | - | -
TGTGCCACCAGCGGGAGGGAGAATAGCGGGAGCGAGCAGTACTTC | CATSGRENSGSEQYF | TRBJ2-7 | TRBV15 | once | TRBD2
TGTGCCAGCAGTTCTCCCCGGGACAGCTACAATGAGCAGTTCTTC | CASSSPRDSYNEQFF | TRBJ2-1 | TRBV6-5 | once | TRBD1
TGTGCCAGCAGCGCTCTACAGGGGTACCAAGAAAAACTGTTTTTT | CASSALQGYQEKLFF | TRBJ1-4 | TRBV9 | many | TRBD1
TGCGCCAGCAGCAGGGGACAGGCCGACGAGCAGTACTTC | CASSRGQADEQYF | TRBJ2-7 | TRBV5-1 | once | TRBD1
TGTGCCAGCAGCTTAGGACTAGCGGGATTCTCAGATACGCAGTATTTT | CASSLGLAGFSDTQYF | TRBJ2-3 | TRBV12-3/TRBV12-4 | - | TRBD2
TGTGCCAGCAGCTTTAGTCGCAACGAGCAGTACTTC | CASSFSRNEQYF | TRBJ2-7 | TRBV5-6 | - | -
TGCAGTGCTAGAGAGCCGGCCCCGAAGGGCAATCAGCCCCAGCATTTT | CSAREPAPKGNQPQHF | TRBJ1-5 | TRBV20-1 | - | -
TGTGCCAGCAGTTTTGGTGGGAGTAGTGAAAAACTGTTTTTT | CASSFGGSSEKLFF | TRBJ1-4 | TRBV12-3/TRBV12-4 | - | -
TGCGCCAGCAGCTCGGCCCAGGGAAACTATGGCTACACCTTC | CASSSAQGNYGYTF | TRBJ1-2 | TRBV4-1 | once | -
TGTGCCAGCAGTAGGGACAGGGGGCGCCAAGAGACCCAGTACTTC | CASSRDRGRQETQYF | TRBJ2-5 | TRBV28 | few | TRBD1
TGTACCAGCAGCTGGGCCAAAAACATTCAGTACTTC | CTSSWAKNIQYF | TRBJ2-4 | TRBV7-2 | - | -